Listed here are 18 T cell receptor beta chains from one sample, sequenced in a study of blood T cell repertoires in COVID-19. TCRdb's table, derived via immunoSEQ multiplex PCR, lists solely in-frame clones and lacks some. The data show about 260,000 clones, about 87% seen once. The sample comprised peripheral blood. The source of these receptors is a human donor in a cohort sampled during active COVID-19.

The J gene is TRBJ1-5, the V gene TRBV19; 12 bases are a match to TRBD1. The J segment lost 2 bases and the V segment lost 5 bases, leaving 7 bases of the junction unmatched. CDR3 size: 17 residues. CDR1 and CDR2 (germline): LNHDA, SQIVND (reference sequence). The CDR3 region has the DNA TGTGCCAGTAGTCGGGACAGGGGGCTTTCGGGCAATCAGCCCCAGCATTTT. Translation: CASSRDRGLSGNQPQHF.

The rearrangement links TRBV4-1 to TRBJ1-6; TRBD1 matches 7 bases. Germline V lookup: CDR1 MGHRA, CDR2 YSYEKL. Trimming cost V 3 bases and J 9 bases; bases outside gene matches: 5. The CDR3 is 14 amino acids. The DNA for the CDR3 is TGCGCCAGCAGCCAGGACAGGACGGGTTCACCCCTCCACTTT. It encodes CASSQDRTGSPLHF.

This clone was observed a single time. The chain combines TRBV27 with TRBJ1-1; D unresolved. Germline assignment: CDR1 MNHEY and CDR2 SMNVEV (reference sequence). The CDR3 covers 16 residues. V was shortened by 5 bases and J by 4 bases, with 20 bases between the two germline ends. The CDR3 bases are TGTGCCAGCAGTCGGGCGGGAGGGTTGAGAATCACTGAAGCTTTCTTT. This sequence encodes CASSRAGGLRITEAFF.

As concerns this clone: Other nucleotide sequences in the sample specify the same CDR3. The rearrangement links TRBV19 to TRBJ2-7; D is uncertain. The germline V and J ends were trimmed by 3 bases and 3 bases, with 6 bases remaining between them. The V gene's germline CDR1 is LNHDA and CDR2 SQIVND (reference sequence). CDR3 length: 12 residues. CDR3 sequence: CASSIGGYEQYF. CDR3 in DNA: TGTGCCAGTAGTATCGGTGGCTACGAGCAGTACTTC.

The genes are TRBV27 and TRBJ1-5; a possible D gene is TRBD1 (5 bases). Trimming took off 6 bases at V and 1 base at J, with 16 bases between the two ends. The CDR3 spans 16 residues. Looked up from germline, CDR1 is MNHEY and CDR2 is SMNVEV (reference sequence). CDR3 amino acids: CASSSYEGLSNQPQHF. CDR3 DNA: TGTGCCAGCAGCTCCTACGAGGGACTGAGCAATCAGCCCCAGCATTTT.

V gene TRBV9 combines with J gene TRBJ1-1; D is ambiguous. V lost 4 bases, J lost 2 bases, and 12 bases lay in between. Germline values: CDR1 SGDLS, CDR2 YYNGEE. The CDR3 loop spans 14 amino acids. CDR3 DNA sequence: TGTGCCAGCAGCTCAAAGCGGGTAAACACTGAAGCTTTCTTT. Translated, it gives CASSSKRVNTEAFF.

The chain links TRBV25-1 to TRBJ1-2, with 9 bases fitting TRBD1. CDR1 MGHDK and CDR2 SYGVNS come from the germline V gene. V trimming: 5 bases; J trimming: 1 base; junction bases outside the gene matches: 11. CDR3 length: 17 residues. CDR3 sequence (DNA): TGTGCCAGCAGTACACGACAGGGGGACAACATTAACTATGGCTACACCTTC. Its protein product is CASSTRQGDNINYGYTF.

The V gene is TRBV5-1, the J gene TRBJ1-2; 11 nucleotides line up with TRBD1. The germline V gene has CDR1 SGHRS and CDR2 YFSETQ. V trimming: 5 bases; J trimming: 6 bases; junction bases outside the gene matches: 9. The CDR3 is 15 residues long. DNA of the CDR3: TGCGCCAGCAGTACCCTTGGGGACAGGGGGAATGGCTACACCTTC. Protein: CASSTLGDRGNGYTF.

The chain uses TRBV19 and TRBJ2-7; the D gene is possibly TRBD1 (5 bases). Trimming removed 4 bases from V and 1 base from J, with 14 bases in between. The CDR3 extends over 15 amino acids. The germline CDR1 and CDR2 sequences are LNHDA and SQIVND (reference sequence). CDR3 amino acids: CASSTLAGKSYEQYF. The CDR3 region has the DNA TGTGCCAGTAGTACCCTCGCAGGGAAGTCCTACGAGCAGTACTTC.

In its sample, this clone was seen once. The chain combines TRBV21-1 with TRBJ1-5. TRBV21-1 is classified as a pseudogene. CDR3 length equals 17 residues. The CDR3, as DNA: TGTGCCAGCAGCAAAGCGATCGGGGGATGTAGCAATCAGCCCCAGCATTTT. Protein: CASSKAIGGCSNQPQHF.

This rearrangement joins TRBV7-8 to TRBJ2-3, with TRBD2 matching 14 bases. CDR3 length: 19 amino acids. Trimming removed 0 bases from V and 6 bases from J; junction bases left unmatched: 11. In germline, CDR1 is SGHVS, CDR2 FQNEAQ. For the CDR3, the DNA is TGTGCCAGCAGCTTAGCGAGGAGACTAGCGGGAGGGCCGGGGGATACGCAGTATTTT. Encoded protein: CASSLARRLAGGPGDTQYF.

This sequence joins TRBV19 and TRBJ1-2, with a weak D call TRBD1 (5 bases). CDR3 length equals 13 residues. V lost 5 bases to trimming and J lost 1 base, with 8 bases between them. In germline, CDR1 is LNHDA, CDR2 SQIVND (reference sequence). CDR3 bases: TGTGCCAGTAGTCCCAGGGTTAACTATGGCTACACCTTC. As protein: CASSPRVNYGYTF.

The chain uses TRBV11-3 and TRBJ2-7, with D possibly TRBD1 on 6 matching bases. Trimming took 0 bases from V and 5 from J, leaving 11 bases between them. CDR1 is SGHNT and CDR2 is YENEEA in the germline V gene. The CDR3 totals 14 residues. The CDR3 is CASSLEGATNEQYF. The CDR3 DNA reads as TGTGCCAGCAGCTTAGAGGGGGCCACGAACGAGCAGTACTTC.

The V call is TRBV7-9, the J call TRBJ1-5; D perhaps matches TRBD1 (5 bases). Germline V gene sequence: CDR1 SEHNR, CDR2 FQNEAQ (reference sequence). V was trimmed by 7 bases and J by 5 bases, leaving 18 bases between them. This CDR3 has 15 residues. CDR3 region: CASIDEGRGDQPQHF. Here the CDR3 DNA reads TGTGCCAGCATCGACGAGGGGAGGGGCGATCAGCCCCAGCATTTT.

The chain is built from TRBV27 and TRBJ2-1, with 9 bases that match TRBD2. V shed 0 bases, J shed 3 bases, and the junction held 3 bases outside the gene matches. Germline V lookup: CDR1 MNHEY, CDR2 SMNVEV (reference sequence). This CDR3 is 16 amino acids long. The CDR3 bases are TGTGCCAGCAGTTTATCAGGCGGGGGGGTCTACAATGAGCAGTTCTTC. This codes for CASSLSGGGVYNEQFF.

The chain combines TRBV28 with TRBJ2-6; 9 bases are shared with TRBD1. V shed 5 bases, J shed 4 bases, and the junction held 15 bases outside the gene matches. CDR1 MDHEN and CDR2 SYDVKM come from the germline V gene. The CDR3 is 19 residues long. As DNA, the CDR3 is TGTGCCAGCAGTCGGGACAGGGATGGGGGGAGGAGAGGGGCCAACGTCCTGACTTTC. This translates into CASSRDRDGGRRGANVLTF.

The gene calls are TRBV19 and TRBJ1-1, with 9 bases fitting TRBD1. Germline V gene lookup returns CDR1 LNHDA and CDR2 SQIVND (reference sequence). After removal of 5 bases from V and 3 bases from J, the junction contained 7 bases not matched to a gene. The CDR3 is 15 amino acids. CDR3 nucleotides: TGTGCCAGTAGTGTTACAGGGGGCGGAGACACTGAAGCTTTCTTT. Protein product: CASSVTGGGDTEAFF.

The count of this clone is one. The CDR3 here is CASSQETGSYEQYF. CDR3 sequence (DNA): TGTGCCAGCAGCCAAGAGACAGGGTCCTACGAGCAGTACTTC. This chain joins TRBV3-1 (or the pseudogene TRBV3-2) and TRBJ2-7; 7 nucleotides line up with TRBD1. CDR3 length: 14 amino acids. J gave up 1 base and V 0 bases, and 0 bases lay outside the gene matches. CDR1 is LGHDT, CDR2 YNNKEL, per germline (reference sequence).